Listed below are T cell receptor beta chains from one sample, sequenced in a study of cytomegalovirus exposure and HLA in healthy donors. Clones were read by immunoSEQ multiplex PCR, and TCRdb kept only the in-frame ones, dropping some. The sample consists of nearly 65,000 clones, 73% of them appearing once. The sequenced material came from PBMCs. The source is a man aged 50 to 60 in good health and CMV-seronegative. Both conserved end residues are part of each CDR3. Each record gives: CDR3 length, J gene, D gene, clone size, V gene, CDR3 DNA, CDR3 protein. A D gene is named only where the DNA matches it firmly. Size is stated for part of the rows, as once, few or many counts, or as a class when the clone is expanded.

>16|TRBJ2-3|TRBD1|NA|TRBV7-3
TGTGCCAGCAGCCCGCGGACAGGGGGAGGGACAGATACGCAGTATTTT
CASSPRTGGGTDTQYF
>15|TRBJ1-2|TRBD1|NA|TRBV30
TGTGTCTGGATGAGTGTCGGGACAGCAAACTATGGCTACACCTTC
CVWMSVGTANYGYTF
>17|TRBJ1-3|TRBD1|NA|TRBV5-1
TGCGCCAGCAGCCCGGGACAGGGTTTAATCTCTGGAAACACCATATATTTT
CASSPGQGLISGNTIYF
>15|TRBJ2-7|TRBD2|few|TRBV10-3
TGTGCCATCAGTGAGTTGGCGGGGGAGCCCTACGAGCAGTACTTC
CAISELAGEPYEQYF
>14|TRBJ1-1|TRBD1|few|TRBV7-9
TGTGCCAGCAGCTCGGGACAGTCATGGGCTGAAGCTTTCTTT
CASSSGQSWAEAFF
>14|TRBJ2-7|TRBD1|NA|TRBV6-6
TGTGCCAGCAGCCCCGGACAGGGTACCCACGAGCAGTACTTC
CASSPGQGTHEQYF
>14|TRBJ1-2|NA|NA|TRBV6-1
TGTGCCAGCAGTGCGGGTAGCCCCTCCTATGGCTACACCTTC
CASSAGSPSYGYTF
>13|TRBJ1-2|TRBD1|few|TRBV6-5
TGTGCCAGCAGATTAACAGGGGCCTCTGGCTACACCTTC
CASRLTGASGYTF
>14|TRBJ1-6|NA|few|TRBV27
TGTGCCAGCAGTCGGGGGAGCGCGAGGTCACCCCTCCACTTT
CASSRGSARSPLHF
>15|TRBJ2-7|NA|NA|TRBV9
TGTGCCAGCAGCGCGACCTTCGACGTCGGGTACGAGCAGTACTTC
CASSATFDVGYEQYF
>17|TRBJ2-2|TRBD2|once|TRBV10-3
TGTGCCATCAGTGAAAACCCGGGGGGGCAGAACACCGGGGAGCTGTTTTTT
CAISENPGGQNTGELFF
>13|TRBJ1-1|NA|NA|TRBV10-3
TGTGCCGCGTCGGGGGGGGTGAACACTGAAGCTTTCTTT
CAASGGVNTEAFF
>12|TRBJ1-1|NA|NA|TRBV6-1
TGTGCCAGCAGTGTGGGGCGGCTAGAAGCTTTCTTT
CASSVGRLEAFF
>17|TRBJ2-7|TRBD1|NA|TRBV2
TGTGCCAGCAAAACCCCGGCAGGACAGGGGAACTCCTACGAGCAGTACTTC
CASKTPAGQGNSYEQYF
>15|TRBJ2-7|NA|once|TRBV5-4
TGTGCCAGCAGCCCCCCCCTGGGCGGGATCTCGGAGCAGTACTTC
CASSPPLGGISEQYF
>15|TRBJ2-7|TRBD2|NA|TRBV10-3
TGTGCCATCAGTCCTAGCGGGGGCTCCCTCCCCGAGCAGTACTTC
CAISPSGGSLPEQYF
>16|TRBJ1-4|TRBD1|NA|TRBV9
TGTGCCAGCAGCGACCGGACAGGGGGGAATAATGAAAAACTGTTTTTT
CASSDRTGGNNEKLFF
>15|TRBJ2-6|NA|NA|TRBV30
TGTGCCTGGAGTGTACGGGTGGCTGGGGCCAACGTCCTGACTTTC
CAWSVRVAGANVLTF
>14|TRBJ1-5|NA|few|TRBV5-1
TGCGCCAGCAGCTTGGAGTCAGGCAATCAGCCCCAGCATTTT
CASSLESGNQPQHF
>11|TRBJ2-4|NA|NA|TRBV29-1
TGCAGCCTTCTAGCCAAAAACATTCAGTACTTC
CSLLAKNIQYF
>14|TRBJ1-1|TRBD1|NA|TRBV9
TGTGCCAGCAGCCAGACGACAGGGGACACTGAAGCTTTCTTT
CASSQTTGDTEAFF
>18|TRBJ1-5|TRBD1|once|TRBV30
TGTGCCTGGAGTGCTGACCCGGGACAGGGGGCTAGCAATCAGCCCCAGCATTTT
CAWSADPGQGASNQPQHF
>14|TRBJ2-4|NA|few|TRBV15
TGTGCCACCAGCCTCGCGTCAAGTAAAAACATTCAGTACTTC
CATSLASSKNIQYF
>13|TRBJ2-7|NA|few|TRBV10-1
TGCGCCAGCAGTGAGTCGGAGGTAGGCGAGCAGTACTTC
CASSESEVGEQYF
>13|TRBJ1-2|NA|NA|TRBV7-2
TGTGCCAGCAGCTTAGACATGAACTATGGCTACACCTTC
CASSLDMNYGYTF
>16|TRBJ1-4|TRBD1|few|TRBV4-2
TGTGCCAGCAGCCAAGACCCCAGGGGGTATAGTGAAAAACTGTTTTTT
CASSQDPRGYSEKLFF
>13|TRBJ1-5|TRBD1|few|TRBV30
TGTGCCTGGGGACAGGGAAGCGATCAGCCCCAGCATTTT
CAWGQGSDQPQHF
>16|TRBJ1-2|NA|NA|TRBV6-6
TGTGCCAGCAGAACTTCCGGGACAAAGGGTAACTATGGCTACACCTTC
CASRTSGTKGNYGYTF
>15|TRBJ1-5|TRBD1|NA|TRBV29-1
TGCAGCGCCGTAGAGACAGGGTGGACCGGTCAGCCCCAGCATTTT
CSAVETGWTGQPQHF
>13|TRBJ1-1|NA|few|TRBV9
TGTGCCAGCAGCGTAACCCCCGACAGGGAAGCTTTCTTT
CASSVTPDREAFF
>14|TRBJ1-1|NA|NA|TRBV30
TGTGCCTGGAGGTTCACAGGGAGGGACACTGAAGCTTTCTTT
CAWRFTGRDTEAFF
>16|TRBJ2-5|NA|NA|TRBV14
TGTGCCAGCAGCCTCCCCCGCAGGGGGGTCCAAGAGACCCAGTACTTC
CASSLPRRGVQETQYF
>16|TRBJ2-6|TRBD1|NA|TRBV5-1
TGCGCCAGCAGCACGACAGGGCGCTCTGGGGCCAACGTCCTGACTTTC
CASSTTGRSGANVLTF